This T cell receptor (beta chain) stems from a study of shared clonotypes between healthy human individuals. Broader study findings: A generally larger estimated richness was seen in naive subsets than in memory subsets. Of the naive CD4 clonotypes, about 5% were shared across a few donors.

In regard to this clone: The antigen remains undetermined.

Libraries were prepared by immunoSEQ multiplex PCR; TCRdb keeps only in-frame clonotypes and omits some of them. The top ten clones hold more than 0.1% of a sample with 2 million to 2.5 million clones, under 97% of them seen once. V gave up 5 bases and J gave up 3 bases, with 14 bases separating them. CDR1 and CDR2 (germline): SGHRS, YFSETQ. The length of the CDR3 is 14 residues. Sequences were obtained from naive CD4+ T cells sorted from blood. The subset is: CD45RA+ positively selected. This TCR derives from a man between 18 and 29 years old in good health. The chain couples TRBV5-1 to TRBJ1-1; weak D call: TRBD1 (6 bases). The CDR3 region has the DNA TGCGCCAGCAGATCCAACAGGGCGGACACTGAAGCTTTCTTT. Translating gives CASRSNRADTEAFF. The full variable domain, in which reference TRBV5-1 and TRBJ1-1 provide the parts outside the CDR3, is KAGVTQTPRYLIKTRGQQVTLSCSPISGHRSVSWYQQTPGQGLQFLFEYFSETQRNKGNFPGRFSGRQFSNSRSEMNVSTLELGDSALYLCASRSNRADTEAFFGQGTRLTVV.